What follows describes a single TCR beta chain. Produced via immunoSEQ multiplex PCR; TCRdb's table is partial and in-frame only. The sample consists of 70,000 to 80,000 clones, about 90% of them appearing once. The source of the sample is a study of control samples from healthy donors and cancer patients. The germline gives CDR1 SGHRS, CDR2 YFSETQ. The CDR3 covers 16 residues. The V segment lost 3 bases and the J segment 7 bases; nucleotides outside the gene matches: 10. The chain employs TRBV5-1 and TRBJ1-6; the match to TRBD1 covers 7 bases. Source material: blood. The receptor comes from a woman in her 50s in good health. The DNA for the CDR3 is TGCGCCAGCAGCTCCCTGACAGGGCGGGGAAATTCACCCCTCCACTTT. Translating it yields CASSSLTGRGNSPLHF.